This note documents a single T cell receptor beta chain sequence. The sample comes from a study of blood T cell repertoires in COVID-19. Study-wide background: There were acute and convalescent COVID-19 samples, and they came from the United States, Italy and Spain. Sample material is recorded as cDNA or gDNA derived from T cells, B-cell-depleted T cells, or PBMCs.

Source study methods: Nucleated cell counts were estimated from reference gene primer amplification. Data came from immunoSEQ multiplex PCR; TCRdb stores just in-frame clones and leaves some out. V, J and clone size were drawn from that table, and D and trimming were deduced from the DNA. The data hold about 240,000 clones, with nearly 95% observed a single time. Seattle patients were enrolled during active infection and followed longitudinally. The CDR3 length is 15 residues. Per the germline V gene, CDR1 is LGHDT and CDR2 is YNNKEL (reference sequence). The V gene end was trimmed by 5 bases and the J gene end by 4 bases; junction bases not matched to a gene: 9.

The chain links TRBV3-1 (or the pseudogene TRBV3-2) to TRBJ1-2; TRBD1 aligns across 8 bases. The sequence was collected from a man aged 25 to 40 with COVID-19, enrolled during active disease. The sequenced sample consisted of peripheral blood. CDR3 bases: TGTGCCAGCAGCTCGGGGACAGGCGGCCTCTATGGCTACACCTTC. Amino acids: CASSSGTGGLYGYTF.